This TCR beta chain came from a study of response to subunit inactivated influenza vaccine. Broader study findings: After each seasonal influenza vaccination, few new T cells are recruited, the authors suggested.

TCRdb ran MiXCR on the RT-PCR reads and lists one entry per CDR3 protein. The table lists around 580,000 distinct CDR3 sequences, about 14% of them singletons. This clonotype has more than one count but fewer than ten. Its antigen is unknown. This TCR was recovered from a man aged 50-59 years who received an inactivated influenza vaccine. This specimen was PBMCs from blood, taken about 13 days after vaccination.

The DNA of the CDR3 is TGCGCCAGCAGCACCCGGCCTAGCGAGGGAGGCAAAAACATTCAGTACTTC. This gives the protein CASSTRPSEGGKNIQYF. The genes are TRBV5-1 and TRBJ2-4, with a tentative D call TRBD2 (6 bases). V was shortened by 4 bases and J by 3 bases, with 20 bases between the two germline ends. Germline CDR1 reads SGHRS; CDR2 reads YFSETQ. The CDR3 has 17 residues.